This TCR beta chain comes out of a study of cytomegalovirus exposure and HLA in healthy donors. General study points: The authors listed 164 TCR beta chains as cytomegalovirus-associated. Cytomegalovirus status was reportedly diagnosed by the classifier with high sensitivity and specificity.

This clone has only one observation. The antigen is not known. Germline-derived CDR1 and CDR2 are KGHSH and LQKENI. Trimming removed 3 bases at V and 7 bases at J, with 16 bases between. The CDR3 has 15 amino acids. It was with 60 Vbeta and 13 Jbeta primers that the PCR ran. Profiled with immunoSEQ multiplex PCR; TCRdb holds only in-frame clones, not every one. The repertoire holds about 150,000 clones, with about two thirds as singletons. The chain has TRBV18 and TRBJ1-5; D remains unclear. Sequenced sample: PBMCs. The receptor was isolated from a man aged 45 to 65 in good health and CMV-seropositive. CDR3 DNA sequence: TGTGCCAGCTCACCTGATCAACTGGGAGGCCAGCCCCAGCATTTT. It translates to CASSPDQLGGQPQHF.